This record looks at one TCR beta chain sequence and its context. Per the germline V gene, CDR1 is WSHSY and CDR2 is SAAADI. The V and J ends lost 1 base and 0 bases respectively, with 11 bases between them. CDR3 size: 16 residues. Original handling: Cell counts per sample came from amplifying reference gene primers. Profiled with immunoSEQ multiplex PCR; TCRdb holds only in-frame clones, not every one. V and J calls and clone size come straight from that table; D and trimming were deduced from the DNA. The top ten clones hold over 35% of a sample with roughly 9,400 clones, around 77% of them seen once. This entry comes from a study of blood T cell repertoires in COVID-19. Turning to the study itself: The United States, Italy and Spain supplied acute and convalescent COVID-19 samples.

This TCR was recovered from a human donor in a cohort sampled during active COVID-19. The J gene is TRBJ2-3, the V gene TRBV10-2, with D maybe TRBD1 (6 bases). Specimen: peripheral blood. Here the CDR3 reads CASSELGQISTDTQYF. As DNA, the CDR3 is TGCGCCAGCAGTGAGTTAGGACAGATAAGCACAGATACGCAGTATTTT.